The T cell receptor (beta chain) under discussion was sequenced for a study of radiotherapy plus CTLA-4 blockade in lung cancer. Study in general: Of the patients, around 17% showed objective responses and roughly 30% attained disease control. Broader study findings: Expansion in blood of tumor-derived TCR clones was seen after radiotherapy plus ipilimumab. In blood, early T cell clone dynamics reportedly predicted response best, together with interferon-beta.

Produced via immunoSEQ multiplex PCR; TCRdb's table is partial and in-frame only. The sample records tens of thousands of clones, less than 85% being singletons. To note about this clone: The antigen is unknown.

In germline, CDR1 is SGHNT, CDR2 YYREEE (reference sequence). The J segment lost 5 bases and the V segment lost 4 bases, leaving 8 bases of the junction unmatched. CDR3 size: 15 residues. This chain connects TRBV5-4 to TRBJ2-3; 9 bases align to TRBD1. Sample: peripheral blood, taken from a patient treated with radiotherapy plus ipilimumab. The TCR was taken from a human donor with non-small cell lung cancer whose response to radiotherapy plus ipilimumab could not be evaluated. Some clones in this sample may be carry-over from other donors' samples. CDR3 nucleotide sequence: TGTGCCAGCAGCCGCCGGGACAGGGAACTAGATACGCAGTATTTT. This gives the protein CASSRRDRELDTQYF.